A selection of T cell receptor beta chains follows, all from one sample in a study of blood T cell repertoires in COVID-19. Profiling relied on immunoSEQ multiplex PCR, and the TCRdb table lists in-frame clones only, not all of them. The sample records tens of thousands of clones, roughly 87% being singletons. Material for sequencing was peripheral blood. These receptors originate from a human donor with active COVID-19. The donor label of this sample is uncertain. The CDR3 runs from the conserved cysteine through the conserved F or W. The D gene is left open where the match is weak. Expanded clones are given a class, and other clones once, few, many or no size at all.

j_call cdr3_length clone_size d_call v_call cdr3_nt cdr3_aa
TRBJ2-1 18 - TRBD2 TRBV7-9 TGTGCCAGCAGCTTATCCGGACTAGCGGGGGGCCACTACAATGAGCAGTTCTTC CASSLSGLAGGHYNEQFF
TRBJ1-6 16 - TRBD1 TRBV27 TGTGCCAGCAGATCTCTAGCCCGGACAGGGGTTTCACCCCTCCACTTT CASRSLARTGVSPLHF
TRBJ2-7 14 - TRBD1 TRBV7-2 TGTGCCAGCAGCGGCCGGGACAGGGTCTACGAGCAGTACTTC CASSGRDRVYEQYF
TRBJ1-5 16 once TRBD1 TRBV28 TGTGCCAGCAGAAAACTTCGGACAGGGGGATTTCAGCCCCAGCATTTT CASRKLRTGGFQPQHF
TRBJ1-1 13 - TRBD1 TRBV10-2 TGCGCCAGCAGCGCCGGACAGGGTTCTGAAGCTTTCTTT CASSAGQGSEAFF
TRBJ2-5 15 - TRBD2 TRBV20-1 TGCAGTGCTAGTAGTACGGCGGGGGGGCAAGAGACCCAGTACTTC CSASSTAGGQETQYF
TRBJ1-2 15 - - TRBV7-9 TGTGCCAGCAGCTCAGGGGAGTCAAGGAACTATGGCTACACCTTC CASSSGESRNYGYTF
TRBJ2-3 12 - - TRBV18 TGTGCCAGCTCACCGCCCCAGGGGTCGCAGTATTTT CASSPPQGSQYF
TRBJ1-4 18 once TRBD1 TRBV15 TGTGCCACCAGCGGACGGGACAGGTCGTCTCGTGGAAGTGAAAAACTGTTTTTT CATSGRDRSSRGSEKLFF
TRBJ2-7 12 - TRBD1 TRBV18 TGTGCCAGCTCATCGACAGGGTTCGAGCAGTACTTC CASSSTGFEQYF